The T cell receptor (beta chain) under discussion was sequenced for a study of cytotoxic CD8 clonotypes in ibrutinib-treated CLL. For the study at large: The study recorded mean values of approximately 260,000 productive templates and 90,000 to 100,000 productive rearrangements per sample. Study results and caveats: Relative to age-matched healthy donors, clonality at baseline was higher, and it tracked circulating CD8+ T-cell counts. Public clonotypes, an uncommon group, contracted or remained stable on treatment.

Unmatched junction bases numbered 4, after V lost 2 bases and J lost 5 bases. The CDR3 totals 15 residues. Germline-derived CDR1 and CDR2 are SGHNT and YYREEE (reference sequence). Turning to this clone: What it binds is unknown.

Depth targeted 1 in 200,000 to 1 in 1 million T cells, averaging around 9.5x coverage per clonotype. TCRdb's table, derived via immunoSEQ multiplex PCR, lists solely in-frame clones and lacks some. This sample has around 310,000 clones, with approximately 80% found just once. This receptor was obtained from a human donor with chronic lymphocytic leukemia. V gene TRBV5-4 combines with J gene TRBJ2-2; 9 bases fit TRBD2. The specimen was PBMCs, collected before ibrutinib treatment. The CDR3 DNA is TGTGCCAGCAGCTTTTCTAGCGGGATAACCGGGGAGCTGTTTTTT. This sequence encodes CASSFSSGITGELFF.